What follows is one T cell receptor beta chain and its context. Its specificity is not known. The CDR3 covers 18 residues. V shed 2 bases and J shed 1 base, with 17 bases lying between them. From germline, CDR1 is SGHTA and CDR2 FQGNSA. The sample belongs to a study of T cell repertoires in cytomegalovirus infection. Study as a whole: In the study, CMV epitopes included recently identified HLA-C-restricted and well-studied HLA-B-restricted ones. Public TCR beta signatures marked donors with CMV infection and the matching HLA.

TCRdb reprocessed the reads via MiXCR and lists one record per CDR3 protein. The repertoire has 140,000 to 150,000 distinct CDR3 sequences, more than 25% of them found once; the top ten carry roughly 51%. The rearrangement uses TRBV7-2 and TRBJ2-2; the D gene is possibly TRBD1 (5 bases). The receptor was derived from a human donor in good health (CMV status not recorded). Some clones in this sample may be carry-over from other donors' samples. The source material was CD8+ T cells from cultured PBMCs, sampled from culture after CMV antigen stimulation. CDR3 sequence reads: CASSLPPLQEGNTGELFF. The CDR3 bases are TGTGCCAGCAGCTTACCCCCTTTACAGGAAGGGAACACCGGGGAGCTGTTTTTT.